A single sample gave rise to the 12 T cell receptor beta chains below, sequenced in a study of shared clonotypes between healthy human individuals. Produced via immunoSEQ multiplex PCR; TCRdb's table is partial and in-frame only. The table lists approximately 2.5 million clones, roughly 93% of them singletons, with 0.36% in the top ten. Sequencing was performed on naive CD4+ T cells from PBMCs. Subset: CD45RA+ positively selected. The receptors were gathered from a man aged 18 to 30 in good health. Some clones in this sample may be carry-over from other donors' samples.

The chain employs TRBV2 and TRBJ2-3; D remains ambiguous. V was shortened by 10 bases and J by 5 bases, with 10 bases between the two germline ends. Per the germline V gene, CDR1 is SNHLY and CDR2 is FYNNEI. The CDR3 runs 11 residues. The CDR3 region is CATQVGDTQYF. The CDR3 DNA reads TGTGCCACCCAGGTGGGAGATACGCAGTATTTT.

A remark on this clone: The same CDR3 can be traced to other DNA sequences in this sample. V usage is TRBV28 and J usage is TRBJ1-2; 7 positions agree with TRBD1. The length of the CDR3 is 12 residues. V trimming: 6 bases; J trimming: 5 bases; junction bases outside the gene matches: 3. The germline CDR1 and CDR2 sequences are MDHEN and SYDVKM. CDR3 bases: TGTGCCAGCAGCCCACAGGGGTATGGCTACACCTTC. Its protein product is CASSPQGYGYTF.

The table lists this clone with a few counts. This chain connects TRBV30 to TRBJ1-4; D is ambiguous. The CDR3 has 13 residues. Trimming removed 5 bases at V and 8 bases at J, with 15 bases between. Looked up from germline, CDR1 is GTSNPN and CDR2 is SVGIG (reference sequence). CDR3 protein: CAWSTGSGEKLFF. CDR3 nucleotide sequence: TGTGCCTGGTCCACGGGATCGGGAGAAAAACTGTTTTTT.

V gene TRBV7-2 combines with J gene TRBJ1-2, with D hard to call. The germline CDR1 and CDR2 sequences are SGHTA and FQGNSA. The CDR3 extends over 14 amino acids. V dropped 0 bases and J dropped 5 bases, with 10 bases sitting between them. CDR3 protein: CASSLAYDWYGYTF. CDR3 in DNA: TGTGCCAGCAGCTTAGCTTATGACTGGTATGGCTACACCTTC.

Worth noting for this clone: The same CDR3 can be traced to other DNA sequences in this sample. The chain is built from TRBV5-1 and TRBJ2-5; a weak D match, TRBD1 (6 bases). In germline, CDR1 is SGHRS, CDR2 YFSETQ. Trimming removed 4 bases from V and 4 bases from J, with 11 bases in between. The CDR3 covers 13 residues. The CDR3 DNA sequence: TGCGCCAGCAGCCAACAGGGTGGAGAGACCCAGTACTTC. As protein: CASSQQGGETQYF.

A note on this clone: Within the sample, other DNA sequences also encode this same CDR3. The chain links TRBV28 to TRBJ2-7; D possibly corresponds to TRBD1 (6 bases). The CDR3 spans 12 residues. The germline V gene encodes CDR1 MDHEN and CDR2 SYDVKM. The V end lost 7 bases, the J end lost 3 bases, and 10 bases lay between the germline ends. CDR3 DNA: TGTGCCAGCACGGACAGAGACTACGAGCAGTACTTC. Translation: CASTDRDYEQYF.

The chain has TRBV6-1 and TRBJ1-5; D uncertain. This CDR3 spans 13 amino acids. Trimming stripped 4 bases from V and 1 base from J, with 5 bases between. Germline V gene lookup returns CDR1 MNHNS and CDR2 SASEGT. The CDR3 nucleotides read TGTGCCAGCAGTGGTTGGAGCAATCAGCCCCAGCATTTT. It specifies CASSGWSNQPQHF.

This clone was observed a single time. V gene TRBV7-9 combines with J gene TRBJ2-6, with TRBD1 as a possible D gene (5 bases). CDR1 and CDR2 (germline): SEHNR, FQNEAQ (reference sequence). Trimming shortened V by 5 bases and J by 0 bases, and 17 bases separated the two germline ends. The CDR3 sequence is 18 residues long. CDR3 region: CASSRDKQANSGANVLTF. CDR3 nucleotide sequence: TGTGCCAGCAGCCGTGACAAACAGGCAAACTCTGGGGCCAACGTCCTGACTTTC.

Points on this clone: Other DNA sequences from this sample encode an identical CDR3 as well. J is TRBJ2-7 and V is TRBV5-1; 8 nucleotides line up with TRBD2. Germline CDR1 SGHRS, CDR2 YFSETQ. The CDR3 contains 16 residues. V was clipped by 0 bases and J by 0 bases; unmatched bases: 5. The CDR3 region is CASSLAGTSGSYEQYF. In DNA, the CDR3 is TGCGCCAGCAGCTTGGCCGGCACTAGCGGCTCCTACGAGCAGTACTTC.

The V and J genes are TRBV14 and TRBJ1-1; D is possibly TRBD1 (5 bases). V lost 3 bases and J 5 bases, leaving 19 bases between the germline ends. The CDR3 sequence is 16 residues long. CDR1 SGHDN and CDR2 FVKESK come from the germline V gene. The CDR3 DNA reads TGTGCCAGCAGCCATGTCCCCCGGGGCCAAGGTACTGAAGCTTTCTTT. It yields the protein CASSHVPRGQGTEAFF. Full variable domain (rest looked up from reference TRBV14 and TRBJ1-1): EAGVTQFPSHSVIEKGQTVTLRCDPISGHDNLYWYRRVMGKEIKFLLHFVKESKQDESGMPNNRFLAERTGGTYSTLKVQPAELEDSGVYFCASSHVPRGQGTEAFFGQGTRLTVV.

This chain connects TRBV30 to TRBJ2-1; 12 nucleotides agree with TRBD2. The V gene's germline CDR1 is GTSNPN and CDR2 SVGIG (reference sequence). The CDR3 runs 15 residues. The junction had 9 bases not matched to a gene; V was cut back by 4 bases and J by 8 bases. This CDR3 is CAWNRGLAGTDEQFF. CDR3 sequence (DNA): TGTGCCTGGAACCGAGGACTAGCGGGGACGGATGAGCAGTTCTTC.

This clone was observed a single time. This chain uses TRBV5-4 with TRBJ1-1; D is possibly TRBD1 (6 bases). With 4 bases removed from V and 4 bases from J, the gap between germline ends came to 17 bases. Germline loops: CDR1 SGHNT, CDR2 YYREEE (reference sequence). The CDR3 totals 15 residues. The DNA for the CDR3 is TGTGCCAGCAGCCCGGGTGGGGGCCAAGGCACTGAAGCTTTCTTT. Encoded protein: CASSPGGGQGTEAFF.